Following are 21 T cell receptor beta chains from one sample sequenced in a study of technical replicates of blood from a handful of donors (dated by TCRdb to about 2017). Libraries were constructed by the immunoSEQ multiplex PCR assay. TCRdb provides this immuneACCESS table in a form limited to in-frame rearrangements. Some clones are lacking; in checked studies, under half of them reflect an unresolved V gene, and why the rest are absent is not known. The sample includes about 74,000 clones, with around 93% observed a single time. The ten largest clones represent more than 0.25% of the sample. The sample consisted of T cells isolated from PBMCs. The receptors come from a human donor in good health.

CDR3: CASSLESYGNTIYF. CDR3 coding DNA: TGTGCCAGCAGCTTGGAATCGTATGGAAACACCATATATTTT. The V call is TRBV5-8, the J call TRBJ1-3; D call uncertain. V lost 0 bases and J 3 bases, leaving 7 bases between the germline ends. The CDR3 runs to 14 residues. Per germline, CDR1 SGHTS and CDR2 YDEGEE.

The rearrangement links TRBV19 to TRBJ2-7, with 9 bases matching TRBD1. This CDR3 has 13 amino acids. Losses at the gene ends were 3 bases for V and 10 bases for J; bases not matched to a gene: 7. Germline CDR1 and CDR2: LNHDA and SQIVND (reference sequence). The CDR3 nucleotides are TGTGCCAGTAGTATTGCCGGGACAGGGTCCCAGTACTTC. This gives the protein CASSIAGTGSQYF.

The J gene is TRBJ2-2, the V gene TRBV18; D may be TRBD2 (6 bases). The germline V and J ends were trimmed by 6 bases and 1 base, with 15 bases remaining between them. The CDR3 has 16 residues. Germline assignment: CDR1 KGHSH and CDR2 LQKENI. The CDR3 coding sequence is TGTGCCAGCTCTTCGCGTGGCGGGGTGAACACCGGGGAGCTGTTTTTT. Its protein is CASSSRGGVNTGELFF.

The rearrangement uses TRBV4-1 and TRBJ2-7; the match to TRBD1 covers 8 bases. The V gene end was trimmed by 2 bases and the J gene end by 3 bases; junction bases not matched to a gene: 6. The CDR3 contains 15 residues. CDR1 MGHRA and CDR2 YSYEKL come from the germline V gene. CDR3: CASSQPGTGHYEQYF. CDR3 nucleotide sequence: TGCGCCAGCAGCCAACCCGGGACAGGCCACTACGAGCAGTACTTC.

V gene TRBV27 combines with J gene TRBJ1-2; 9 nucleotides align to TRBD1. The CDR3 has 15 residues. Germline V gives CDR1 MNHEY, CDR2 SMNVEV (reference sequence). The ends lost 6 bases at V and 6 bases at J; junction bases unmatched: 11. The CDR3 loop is CASSYTQGQGDGYTF. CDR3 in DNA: TGTGCCAGCAGCTATACCCAGGGACAGGGCGATGGCTACACCTTC.

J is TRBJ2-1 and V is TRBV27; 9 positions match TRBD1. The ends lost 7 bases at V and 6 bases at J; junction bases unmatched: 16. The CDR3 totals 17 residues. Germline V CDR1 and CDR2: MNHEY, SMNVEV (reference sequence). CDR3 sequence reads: CASTTTGGSLILNEQFF. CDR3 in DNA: TGTGCCAGCACCACGACAGGGGGAAGCTTAATACTCAATGAGCAGTTCTTC.

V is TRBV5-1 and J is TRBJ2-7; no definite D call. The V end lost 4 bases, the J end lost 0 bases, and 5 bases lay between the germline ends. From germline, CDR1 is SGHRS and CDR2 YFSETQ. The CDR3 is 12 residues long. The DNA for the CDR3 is TGCGCCAGCAGCCAAAACTCCTACGAGCAGTACTTC. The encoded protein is CASSQNSYEQYF.

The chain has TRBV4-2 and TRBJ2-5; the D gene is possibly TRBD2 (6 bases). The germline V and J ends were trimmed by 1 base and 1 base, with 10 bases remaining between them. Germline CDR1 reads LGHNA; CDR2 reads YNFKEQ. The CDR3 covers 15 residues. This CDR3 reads CASSQVWRGQETQYF. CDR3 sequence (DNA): TGTGCCAGCAGCCAAGTCTGGCGGGGCCAAGAGACCCAGTACTTC.

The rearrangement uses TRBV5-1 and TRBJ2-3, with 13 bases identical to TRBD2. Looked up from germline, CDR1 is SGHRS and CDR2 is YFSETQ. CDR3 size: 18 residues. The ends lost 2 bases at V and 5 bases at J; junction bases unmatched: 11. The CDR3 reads CASSFGLAGATARDTQYF. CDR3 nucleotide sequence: TGCGCCAGCAGCTTTGGACTAGCGGGGGCTACCGCACGAGATACGCAGTATTTT.

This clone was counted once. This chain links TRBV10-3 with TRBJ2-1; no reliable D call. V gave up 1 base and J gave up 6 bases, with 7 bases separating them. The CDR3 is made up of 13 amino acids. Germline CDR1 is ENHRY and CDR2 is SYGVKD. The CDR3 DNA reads TGTGCCATCAGTGAGTTTGTCGGCAATGAGCAGTTCTTC. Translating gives CAISEFVGNEQFF.

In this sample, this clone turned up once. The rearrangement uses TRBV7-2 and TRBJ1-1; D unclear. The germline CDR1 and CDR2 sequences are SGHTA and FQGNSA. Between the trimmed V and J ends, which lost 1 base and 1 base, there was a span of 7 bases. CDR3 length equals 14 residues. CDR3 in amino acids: CASSLVPWNTEAFF. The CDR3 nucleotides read TGTGCCAGCAGCTTAGTCCCTTGGAACACTGAAGCTTTCTTT.

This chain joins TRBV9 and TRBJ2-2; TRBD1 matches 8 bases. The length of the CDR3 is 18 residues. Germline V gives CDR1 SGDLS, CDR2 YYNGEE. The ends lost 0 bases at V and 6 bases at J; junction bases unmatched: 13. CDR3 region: CASSVATRRGTGAGELFF. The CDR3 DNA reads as TGTGCCAGCAGCGTAGCTACGAGAAGGGGGACAGGAGCCGGGGAGCTGTTTTTT.

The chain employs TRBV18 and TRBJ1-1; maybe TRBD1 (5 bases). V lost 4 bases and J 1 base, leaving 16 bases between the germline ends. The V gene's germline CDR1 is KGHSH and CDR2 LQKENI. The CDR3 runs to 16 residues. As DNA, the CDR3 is TGTGCCAGCTCACTACCTGGAGGGGCGGGGAACACTGAAGCTTTCTTT. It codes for CASSLPGGAGNTEAFF.

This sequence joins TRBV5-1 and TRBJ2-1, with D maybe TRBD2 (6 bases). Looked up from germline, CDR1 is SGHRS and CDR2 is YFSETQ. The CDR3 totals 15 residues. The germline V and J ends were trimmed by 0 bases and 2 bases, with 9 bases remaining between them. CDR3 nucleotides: TGCGCCAGCAGCTTGGGGGGGGAAACCTACAATGAGCAGTTCTTC. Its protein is CASSLGGETYNEQFF.

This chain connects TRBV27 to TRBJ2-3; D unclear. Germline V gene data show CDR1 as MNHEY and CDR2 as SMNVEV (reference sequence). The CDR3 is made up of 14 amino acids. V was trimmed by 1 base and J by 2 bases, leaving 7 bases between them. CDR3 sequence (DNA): TGTGCCAGCAGTTTATTCCCCTTCACAGATACGCAGTATTTT. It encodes CASSLFPFTDTQYF.

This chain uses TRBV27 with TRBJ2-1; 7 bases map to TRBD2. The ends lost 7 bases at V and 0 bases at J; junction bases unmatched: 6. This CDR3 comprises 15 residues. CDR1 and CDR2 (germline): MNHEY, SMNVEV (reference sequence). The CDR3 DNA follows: TGTGCCAGCACCCAGGGAGGGAGCTCCTACAATGAGCAGTTCTTC. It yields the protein CASTQGGSSYNEQFF.

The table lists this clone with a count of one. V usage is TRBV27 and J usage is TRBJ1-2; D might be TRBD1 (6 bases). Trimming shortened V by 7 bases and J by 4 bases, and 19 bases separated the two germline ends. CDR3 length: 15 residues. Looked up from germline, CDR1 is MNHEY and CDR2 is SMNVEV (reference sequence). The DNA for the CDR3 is TGTGCCAGCACCCCGGAAGGCAGGGGAGCCTATGGCTACACCTTC. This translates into CASTPEGRGAYGYTF.

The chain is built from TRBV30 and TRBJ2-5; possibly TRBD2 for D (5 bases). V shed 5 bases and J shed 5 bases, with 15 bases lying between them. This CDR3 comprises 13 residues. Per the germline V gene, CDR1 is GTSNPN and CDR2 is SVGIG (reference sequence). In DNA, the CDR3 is TGTGCCTGGTCCCTAGCTTCGCCGGAGACCCAGTACTTC. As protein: CAWSLASPETQYF.

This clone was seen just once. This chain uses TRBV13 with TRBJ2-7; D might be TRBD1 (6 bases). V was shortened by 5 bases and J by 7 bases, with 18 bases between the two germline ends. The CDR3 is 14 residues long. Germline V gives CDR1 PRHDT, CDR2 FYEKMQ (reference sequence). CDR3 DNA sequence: TGTGCCAGCAGCCCCGAAGTAGCGACAGGTGAGCAGTACTTC. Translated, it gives CASSPEVATGEQYF.

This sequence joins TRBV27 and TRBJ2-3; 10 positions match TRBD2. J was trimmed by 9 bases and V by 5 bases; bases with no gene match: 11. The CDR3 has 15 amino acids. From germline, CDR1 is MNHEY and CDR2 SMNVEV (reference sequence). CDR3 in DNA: TGTGCCAGCAGTCCGAACCTAGCGGGAGTGGGGACGCAGTATTTT. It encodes CASSPNLAGVGTQYF.

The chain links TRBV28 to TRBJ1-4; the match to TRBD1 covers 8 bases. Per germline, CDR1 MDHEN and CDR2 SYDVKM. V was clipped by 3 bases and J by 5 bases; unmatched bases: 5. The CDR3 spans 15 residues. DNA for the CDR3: TGTGCCAGCAGTTTCTACCGACAGGGGAATGAAAAACTGTTTTTT. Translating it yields CASSFYRQGNEKLFF.